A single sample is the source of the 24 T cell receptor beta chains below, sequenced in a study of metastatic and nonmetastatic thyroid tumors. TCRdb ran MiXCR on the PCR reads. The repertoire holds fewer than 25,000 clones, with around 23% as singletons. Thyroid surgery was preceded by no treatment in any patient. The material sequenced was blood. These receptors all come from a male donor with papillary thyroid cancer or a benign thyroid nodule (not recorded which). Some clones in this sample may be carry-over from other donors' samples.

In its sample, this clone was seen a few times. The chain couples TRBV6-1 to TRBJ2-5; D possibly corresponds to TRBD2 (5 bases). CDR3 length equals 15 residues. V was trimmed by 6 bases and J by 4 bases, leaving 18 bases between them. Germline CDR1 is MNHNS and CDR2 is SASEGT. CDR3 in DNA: TGTGCCAGCAGCGAACCGGGTATGGGGAGAGAGACCCAGTACTTC. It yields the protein CASSEPGMGRETQYF.

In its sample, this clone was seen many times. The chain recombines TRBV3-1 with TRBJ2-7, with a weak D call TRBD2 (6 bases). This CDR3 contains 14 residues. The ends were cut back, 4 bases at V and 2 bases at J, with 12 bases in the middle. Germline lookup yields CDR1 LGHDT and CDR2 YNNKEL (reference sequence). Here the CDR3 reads CASSRSSGAYEQYF. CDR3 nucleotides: TGTGCCAGCAGCCGCAGTAGCGGAGCCTACGAGCAGTACTTC.

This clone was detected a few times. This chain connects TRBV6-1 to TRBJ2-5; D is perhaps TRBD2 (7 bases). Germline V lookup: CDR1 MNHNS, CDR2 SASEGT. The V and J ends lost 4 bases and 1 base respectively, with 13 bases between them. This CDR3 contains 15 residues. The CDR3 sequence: CASSAQAGAQETQYF. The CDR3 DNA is TGTGCCAGCAGTGCCCAGGCGGGGGCCCAAGAGACCCAGTACTTC.

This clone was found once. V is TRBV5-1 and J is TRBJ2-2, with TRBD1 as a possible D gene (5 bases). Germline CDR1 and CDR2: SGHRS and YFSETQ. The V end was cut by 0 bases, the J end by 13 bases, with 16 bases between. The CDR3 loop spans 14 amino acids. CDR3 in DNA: TGCGCCAGCAGCTTGGAGTTTATGGCAAGGGGGCTGTTTTTT. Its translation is CASSLEFMARGLFF.

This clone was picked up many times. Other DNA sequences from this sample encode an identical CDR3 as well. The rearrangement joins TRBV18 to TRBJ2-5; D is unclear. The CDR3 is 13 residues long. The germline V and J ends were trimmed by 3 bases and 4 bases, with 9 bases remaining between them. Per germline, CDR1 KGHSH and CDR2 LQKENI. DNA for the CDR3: TGTGCCAGCTCACCTTCCACGCCAGAGACCCAGTACTTC. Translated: CASSPSTPETQYF.

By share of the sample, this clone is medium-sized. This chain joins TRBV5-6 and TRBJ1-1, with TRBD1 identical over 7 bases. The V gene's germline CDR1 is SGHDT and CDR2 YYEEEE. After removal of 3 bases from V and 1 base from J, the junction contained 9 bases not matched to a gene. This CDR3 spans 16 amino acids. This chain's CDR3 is CASSSGQEVWNTEAFF. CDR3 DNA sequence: TGTGCCAGCAGCTCCGGACAGGAGGTCTGGAACACTGAAGCTTTCTTT.

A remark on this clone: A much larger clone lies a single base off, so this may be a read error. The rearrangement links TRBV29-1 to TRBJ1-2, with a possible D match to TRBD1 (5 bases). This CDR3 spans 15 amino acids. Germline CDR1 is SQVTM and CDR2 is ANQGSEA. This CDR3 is CSVEGTRQTNYDYTF. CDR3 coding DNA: TGCAGCGTTGAAGGGACACGGCAAACGAACTATGACTACACCTTC.

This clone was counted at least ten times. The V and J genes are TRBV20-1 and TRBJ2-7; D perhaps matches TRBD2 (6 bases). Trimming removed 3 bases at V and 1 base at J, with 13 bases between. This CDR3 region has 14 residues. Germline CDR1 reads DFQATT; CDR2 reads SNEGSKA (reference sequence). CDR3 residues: CSASVAGPSYEQYF. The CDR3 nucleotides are TGCAGTGCTAGCGTGGCGGGGCCTTCCTACGAGCAGTACTTC.

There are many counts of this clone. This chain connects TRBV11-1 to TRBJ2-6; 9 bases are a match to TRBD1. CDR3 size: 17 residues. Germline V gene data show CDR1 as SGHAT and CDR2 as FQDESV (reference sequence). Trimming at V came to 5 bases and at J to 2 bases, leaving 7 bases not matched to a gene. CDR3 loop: CASSQNRGQAGANVLTF. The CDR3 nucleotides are TGTGCCAGCAGCCAGAACAGGGGGCAGGCTGGGGCCAACGTCCTGACTTTC.

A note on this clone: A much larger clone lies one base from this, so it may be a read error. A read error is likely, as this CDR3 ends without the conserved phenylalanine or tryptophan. The CDR3 reads CASSLGDRDPDTQYL. The CDR3 nucleotides are TGTGCCAGCAGCCTAGGGGACAGGGACCCAGATACGCAGTATCTT. The chain uses TRBV9 and TRBJ2-3; 9 bases are shared with TRBD1. The CDR3 loop spans 15 amino acids. V was pared by 4 bases and J by 4 bases, with 7 bases of the junction left unmatched. CDR1 is SGDLS, CDR2 YYNGEE, per germline.

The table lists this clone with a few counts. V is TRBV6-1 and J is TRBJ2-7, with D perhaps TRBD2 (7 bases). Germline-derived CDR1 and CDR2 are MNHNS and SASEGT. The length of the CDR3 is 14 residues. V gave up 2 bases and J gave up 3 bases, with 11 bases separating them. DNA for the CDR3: TGTGCCAGCAGTGAAACGAGGGGGGGCTACGAGCAGTACTTC. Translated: CASSETRGGYEQYF.

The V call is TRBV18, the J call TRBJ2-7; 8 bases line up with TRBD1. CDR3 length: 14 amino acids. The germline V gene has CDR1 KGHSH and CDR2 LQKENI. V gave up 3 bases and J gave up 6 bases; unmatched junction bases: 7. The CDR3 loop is CASSPGQGVREQYF. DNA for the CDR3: TGTGCCAGCTCACCCGGACAGGGTGTCCGCGAGCAGTACTTC.

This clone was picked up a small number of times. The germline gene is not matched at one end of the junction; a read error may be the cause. The CDR3 DNA reads TGTGCCAGCTCCGTGACTAGCGGAGCCCGCCAGGATACGCAGTACTTT. Translation gives CASSVTSGARQDTQYF. This chain uses TRBV10-3 with TRBJ2-3; 9 bases match TRBD2. This CDR3 contains 16 residues. CDR1 ENHRY and CDR2 SYGVKD come from the germline V gene.

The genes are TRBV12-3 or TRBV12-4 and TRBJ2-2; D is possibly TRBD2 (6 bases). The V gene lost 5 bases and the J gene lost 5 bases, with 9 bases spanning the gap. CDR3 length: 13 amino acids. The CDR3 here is CASSVGGTGELFF. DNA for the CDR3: TGTGCCAGCAGTGTCGGGGGAACCGGGGAGCTGTTTTTT.

CDR3 residues: CASSPGANYGYTF. The CDR3, as DNA: TGTGCCAGCAGCCCGGGGGCTAACTATGGCTACACCTTC. The rearrangement links TRBV6-1 to TRBJ1-2; TRBD1 might be the D (5 bases). This CDR3 has 13 amino acids. The germline V gene encodes CDR1 MNHNS and CDR2 SASEGT. The V gene lost 6 bases and the J gene lost 0 bases, with 8 bases spanning the gap.

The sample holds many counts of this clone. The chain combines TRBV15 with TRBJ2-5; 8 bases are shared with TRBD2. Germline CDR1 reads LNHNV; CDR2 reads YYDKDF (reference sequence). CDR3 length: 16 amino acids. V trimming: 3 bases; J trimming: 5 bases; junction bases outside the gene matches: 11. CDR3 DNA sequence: TGTGCCACCAGCAGGAACCCGGGCCGGGGGGGGGAGACCCAGTACTTC. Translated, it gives CATSRNPGRGGETQYF. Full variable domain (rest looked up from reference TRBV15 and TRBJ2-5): DAMVIQNPRYQVTQFGKPVTLSCSQTLNHNVMYWYQQKSSQAPKLLFHYYDKDFNNEADTPDNFQSRRPNTSFCFLDIRSPGLGDTAMYLCATSRNPGRGGETQYFGPGTRLLVL.

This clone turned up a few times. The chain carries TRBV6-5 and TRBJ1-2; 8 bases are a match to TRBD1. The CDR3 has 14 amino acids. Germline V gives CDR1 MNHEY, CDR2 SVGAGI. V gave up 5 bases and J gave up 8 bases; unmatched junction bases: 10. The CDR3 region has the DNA TGTGCCAGCAGTAACCGACAGGGGTCGGGAGGCTACACCTTC. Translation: CASSNRQGSGGYTF.

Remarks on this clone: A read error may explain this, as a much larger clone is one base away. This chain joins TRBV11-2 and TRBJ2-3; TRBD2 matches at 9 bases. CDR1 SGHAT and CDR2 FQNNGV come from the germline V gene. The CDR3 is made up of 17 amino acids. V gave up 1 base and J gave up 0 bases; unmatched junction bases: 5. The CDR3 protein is CASSLGTSGCSTDTQYF. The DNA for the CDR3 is TGTGCCAGCAGCTTAGGAACTAGCGGGTGTAGCACAGATACGCAGTATTTT.

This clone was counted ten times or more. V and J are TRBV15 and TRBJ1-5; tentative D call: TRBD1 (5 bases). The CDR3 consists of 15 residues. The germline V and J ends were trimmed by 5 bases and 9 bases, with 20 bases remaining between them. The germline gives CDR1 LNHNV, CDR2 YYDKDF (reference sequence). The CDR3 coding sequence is TGTGCCACCAGCGATGGGGGGGGGGTTACGGGGCCCCAGCATTTT. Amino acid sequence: CATSDGGGVTGPQHF. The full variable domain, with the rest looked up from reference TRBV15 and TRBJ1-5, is DAMVIQNPRYQVTQFGKPVTLSCSQTLNHNVMYWYQQKSSQAPKLLFHYYDKDFNNEADTPDNFQSRRPNTSFCFLDIRSPGLGDTAMYLCATSDGGGVTGPQHFGDGTRLSIL.

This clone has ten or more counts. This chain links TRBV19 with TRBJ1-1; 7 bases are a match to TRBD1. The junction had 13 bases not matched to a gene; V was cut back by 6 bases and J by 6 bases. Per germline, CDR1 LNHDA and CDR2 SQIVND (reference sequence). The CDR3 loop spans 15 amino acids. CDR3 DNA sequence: TGTGCCAGTAGCACAAGACAGGGTACCGGGGCTGAAGCTTTCTTT. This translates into CASSTRQGTGAEAFF.

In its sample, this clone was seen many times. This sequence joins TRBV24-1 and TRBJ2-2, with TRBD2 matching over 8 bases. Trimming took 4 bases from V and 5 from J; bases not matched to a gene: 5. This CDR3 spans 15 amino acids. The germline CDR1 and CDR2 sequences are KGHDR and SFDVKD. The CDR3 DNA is TGTGCCACCAGTGAGCCCCGGGAGGGGACCGGGGAGCTGTTTTTT. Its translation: CATSEPREGTGELFF.

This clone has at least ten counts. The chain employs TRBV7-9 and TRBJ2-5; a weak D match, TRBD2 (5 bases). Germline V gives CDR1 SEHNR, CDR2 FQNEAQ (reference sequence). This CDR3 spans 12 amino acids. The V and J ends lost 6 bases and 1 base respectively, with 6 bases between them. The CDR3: CASRGAQETQYF. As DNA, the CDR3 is TGTGCCAGCAGGGGAGCCCAAGAGACCCAGTACTTC.

CDR3: CASSFVGQGSYEQYF. In DNA form, the CDR3 reads TGTGCCAGCAGTTTCGTGGGACAGGGATCCTACGAGCAGTACTTC. The chain combines TRBV6-5 with TRBJ2-7, with 9 positions matching TRBD1. V lost 4 bases, J lost 1 base, and 5 bases stayed unmatched. The CDR3 spans 15 residues. CDR1 and CDR2 (germline): MNHEY, SVGAGI.

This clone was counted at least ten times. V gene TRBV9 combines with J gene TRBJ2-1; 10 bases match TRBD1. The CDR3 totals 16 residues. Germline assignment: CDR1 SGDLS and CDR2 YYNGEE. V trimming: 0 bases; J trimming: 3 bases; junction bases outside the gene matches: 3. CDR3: CASSVVGTGDYNEQFF. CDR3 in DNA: TGTGCCAGCAGCGTAGTGGGGACAGGGGACTACAATGAGCAGTTCTTC.